The 2 T cell receptor beta chains listed next were all sequenced from one sample in a study of somatic mutations in cytotoxic T cells in rheumatoid arthritis. Produced via immunoSEQ multiplex PCR; TCRdb's table is partial and in-frame only. The data show 19,000 or so clones, approximately 87% seen once. The sample comprised CD8+ T cells sorted from blood. All receptors come from a man aged 40-49 years in good health.

This chain joins TRBV29-1 and TRBJ2-7; D is possibly TRBD1 or TRBD2 (5 bases each). V shed 2 bases and J shed 3 bases, with 14 bases lying between them. This CDR3 is built from 14 residues. Germline lookup yields CDR1 SQVTM and CDR2 ANQGSEA. The CDR3 protein is CSVELRGRDYEQYF. The CDR3 DNA reads as TGCAGCGTTGAACTCCGGGGCAGGGACTACGAGCAGTACTTC.

This clone has a handful of counts. The chain links TRBV5-4 to TRBJ2-7; D not certain. The germline V gene has CDR1 SGHNT and CDR2 YYREEE (reference sequence). The length of the CDR3 is 12 residues. Trimming left V 0 bases short and J 9 bases short, with 10 bases between. CDR3 nucleotides: TGTGCCAGCAGCTTGGGTCCGATGGGGCAGTACTTC. This codes for CASSLGPMGQYF.